This entry is about one T cell receptor (beta chain). The CDR3 is made up of 13 amino acids. Germline V lookup: CDR1 MNHEY, CDR2 SVGAGI. Losses at the gene ends were 6 bases for V and 1 base for J; bases not matched to a gene: 1. The entry originates in a study of cytomegalovirus exposure and HLA in healthy donors. Vbeta (60) and Jbeta (13) primers were used in the PCR. The method was immunoSEQ multiplex PCR; TCRdb's version includes in-frame clones alone and lacks a portion of them. The data hold 150,000 or so clones, with 77% observed a single time. Input material: PBMCs. The V call is TRBV6-5, the J call TRBJ1-2, with TRBD1 matching 8 bases. This sequence was found in a woman aged 25-40 years in good health and CMV-seronegative. The CDR3 spells CASRTGVNYGYTF. CDR3 sequence (DNA): TGTGCCAGCAGGACAGGGGTTAACTATGGCTACACCTTC.